This entry describes one T cell receptor (beta chain). The antigen is not known. This specimen belongs to a study of HIV-infected patients and healthy controls. Study observations and caveats: Healthy controls carried many MAIT alpha-chain CDR3s, while HIV+ repertoires had few.

The CDR3 runs to 13 residues. Germline CDR1 is DFQATT and CDR2 is SNEGSKA (reference sequence). V lost 4 bases and J lost 7; bases outside the gene matches: 7. Whole blood was used without fractionation, so all unsorted peripheral T cells were included. Alpha and beta constant-region primers primed reverse transcription of around 540 ng RNA. Using multiplexing indices, alpha and beta chain libraries were generated apart by chain-specific third strand synthesis. One primer pair amplified all rearrangements per chain; each cDNA got molecular barcodes. The cDNA received a 5' RACE adapter containing a random hexamer plus an SP2 sequencing primer site. TCRdb reprocessed the 5' RACE reads with MiXCR, giving one entry per CDR3 protein. Of approximately 13,000 distinct CDR3 sequences listed, 5% to 6.5% are singletons.

The receptor's source is an adult in good health. The gene calls are TRBV20-1 and TRBJ1-1, with 9 bases lining up with TRBD1. Sequencing was carried out using blood. CDR3 residues: CSATPGQGLEAFF. CDR3 nucleotide sequence: TGCAGTGCTACACCCGGACAGGGGCTTGAAGCTTTCTTT.